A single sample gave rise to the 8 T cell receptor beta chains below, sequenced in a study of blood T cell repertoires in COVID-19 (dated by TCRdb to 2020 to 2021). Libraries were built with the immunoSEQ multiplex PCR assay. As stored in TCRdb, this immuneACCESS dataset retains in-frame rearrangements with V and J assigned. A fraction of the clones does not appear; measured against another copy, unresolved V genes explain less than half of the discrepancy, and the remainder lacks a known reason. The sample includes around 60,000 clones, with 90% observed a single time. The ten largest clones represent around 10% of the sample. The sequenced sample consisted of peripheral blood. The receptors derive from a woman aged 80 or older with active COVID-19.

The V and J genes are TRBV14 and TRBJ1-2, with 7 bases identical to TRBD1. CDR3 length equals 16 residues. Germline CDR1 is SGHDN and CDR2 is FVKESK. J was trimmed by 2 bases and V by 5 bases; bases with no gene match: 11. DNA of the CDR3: TGTGCCAGCAGCGGCCACAGGGGTGCCATCAACTATGGCTACACCTTC. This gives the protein CASSGHRGAINYGYTF.

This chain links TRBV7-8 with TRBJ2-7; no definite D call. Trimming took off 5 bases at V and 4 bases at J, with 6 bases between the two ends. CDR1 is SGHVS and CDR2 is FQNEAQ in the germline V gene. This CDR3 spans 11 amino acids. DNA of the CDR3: TGTGCCAGCAGCATCCGTTACGAGCAGTACTTC. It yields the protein CASSIRYEQYF.

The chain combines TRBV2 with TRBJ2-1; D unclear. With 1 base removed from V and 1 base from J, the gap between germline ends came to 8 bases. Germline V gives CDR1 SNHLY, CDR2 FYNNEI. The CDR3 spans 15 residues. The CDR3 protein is CASSEVAPSYNEQFF. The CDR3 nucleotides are TGTGCCAGCAGTGAAGTGGCCCCGTCCTACAATGAGCAGTTCTTC.

The CDR3 coding sequence is TGTGCCACCAGTGGCTCAGGGAACAGGGGGAACATTCAGTACTTC. This codes for CATSGSGNRGNIQYF. This sequence joins TRBV24-1 and TRBJ2-4; 8 bases are a match to TRBD1. The V gene end was trimmed by 5 bases and the J gene end by 7 bases; junction bases not matched to a gene: 9. The CDR3 is 15 amino acids. Germline V CDR1 and CDR2: KGHDR, SFDVKD.

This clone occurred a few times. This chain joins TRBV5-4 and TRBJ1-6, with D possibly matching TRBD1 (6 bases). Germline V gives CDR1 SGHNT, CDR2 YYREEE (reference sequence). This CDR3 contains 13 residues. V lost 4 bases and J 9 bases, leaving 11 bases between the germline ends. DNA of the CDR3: TGTGCCAGCAGCACCTGGACAGCTTCACCCCTCCACTTT. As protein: CASSTWTASPLHF. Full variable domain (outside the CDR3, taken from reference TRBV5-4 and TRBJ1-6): ETGVTQSPTHLIKTRGQQVTLRCSSQSGHNTVSWYQQALGQGPQFIFQYYREEENGRGNFPPRFSGLQFPNYSSELNVNALELDDSALYLCASSTWTASPLHFGNGTRLTVT.

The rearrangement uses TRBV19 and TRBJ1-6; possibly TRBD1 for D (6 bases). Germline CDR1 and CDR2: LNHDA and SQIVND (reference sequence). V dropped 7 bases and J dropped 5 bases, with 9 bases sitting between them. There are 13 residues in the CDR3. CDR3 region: CASKQGHNSPLHF. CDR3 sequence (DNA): TGTGCCAGTAAACAGGGTCATAATTCACCCCTCCACTTT.

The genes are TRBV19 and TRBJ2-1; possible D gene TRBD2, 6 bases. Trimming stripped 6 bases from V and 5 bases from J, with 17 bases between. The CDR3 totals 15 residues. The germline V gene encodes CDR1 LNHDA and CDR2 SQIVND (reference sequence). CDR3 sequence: CASSKAGPSNNEQFF. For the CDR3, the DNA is TGTGCCAGTAGCAAAGCGGGTCCGTCTAACAATGAGCAGTTCTTC.

CDR3 bases: TGTGCCAGCAGGACCCTAGCGGGGTCCTACAATGAGCAGTTCTTC. Its protein is CASRTLAGSYNEQFF. The gene calls are TRBV6-4 and TRBJ2-1, with 9 nucleotides matching TRBD2. Germline CDR1 is MRHNA and CDR2 is SNTAGT. CDR3 length: 15 amino acids. Unmatched junction bases numbered 4, after V lost 6 bases and J lost 1 base.